The rows below give T cell receptor beta chains drawn from one sample of a study of T cell responses to AZD1222 COVID-19 vaccine. Assay: immunoSEQ multiplex PCR; the TCRdb copy retains only in-frame clones and omits some. The data show some 120,000 clones, more than 85% seen once. The material was peripheral blood, obtained on day 0 of AZD1222 vaccination. The receptors stem from an adult in good health. Each CDR3 is given with its conserved first and last residue. The order of the fields is V gene, J gene, CDR3 length, D gene, CDR3 protein, CDR3 DNA. A D gene is named only where the DNA matches it firmly.

V gene: TRBV19
J gene: TRBJ1-2
CDR3 length: 14
D gene: .
CDR3 protein: CASSINGDSYGYTF
CDR3 DNA: TGTGCCAGTAGTATAAATGGGGACTCGTATGGCTACACCTTC

V gene: TRBV3-1/TRBV3-2
J gene: TRBJ2-5
CDR3 length: 10
D gene: .
CDR3 protein: CASSQETQYF
CDR3 DNA: TGTGCCAGCAGCCAAGAGACCCAGTACTTC

V gene: TRBV28
J gene: TRBJ2-1
CDR3 length: 11
D gene: .
CDR3 protein: CASSLWDEQFF
CDR3 DNA: TGTGCCAGCAGTTTATGGGATGAGCAGTTCTTC

V gene: TRBV28
J gene: TRBJ2-3
CDR3 length: 14
D gene: TRBD1
CDR3 protein: CASSRQGSTDTQYF
CDR3 DNA: TGTGCCAGCAGTCGACAGGGGTCCACAGATACGCAGTATTTT

V gene: TRBV19
J gene: TRBJ1-1
CDR3 length: 13
D gene: .
CDR3 protein: CASSILINTEAFF
CDR3 DNA: TGTGCCAGTAGTATATTGATTAACACTGAAGCTTTCTTT

V gene: TRBV5-1
J gene: TRBJ1-6
CDR3 length: 15
D gene: TRBD1
CDR3 protein: CASSLDGTDNSPLHF
CDR3 DNA: TGCGCCAGCAGCTTGGACGGGACAGATAATTCACCCCTCCACTTT

V gene: TRBV9
J gene: TRBJ2-1
CDR3 length: 18
D gene: .
CDR3 protein: CASSVARNLAEDYNEQFF
CDR3 DNA: TGTGCCAGCAGCGTAGCCCGGAACCTAGCCGAGGATTACAATGAGCAGTTCTTC

V gene: TRBV18
J gene: TRBJ2-1
CDR3 length: 15
D gene: TRBD2
CDR3 protein: CASSPPGLALNEQFF
CDR3 DNA: TGTGCCAGCTCACCACCGGGACTAGCCCTCAATGAGCAGTTCTTC

V gene: TRBV6-5
J gene: TRBJ1-6
CDR3 length: 16
D gene: .
CDR3 protein: CASSYAFPPGESPLHF
CDR3 DNA: TGTGCCAGCAGTTACGCATTCCCCCCAGGCGAGTCACCCCTCCACTTT

V gene: TRBV30
J gene: TRBJ2-1
CDR3 length: 14
D gene: .
CDR3 protein: CAWSSGIALNEQFF
CDR3 DNA: TGTGCCTGGAGTAGTGGAATAGCGCTCAATGAGCAGTTCTTC

V gene: TRBV28
J gene: TRBJ1-5
CDR3 length: 15
D gene: .
CDR3 protein: CASSSQSHGDQPQHF
CDR3 DNA: TGTGCCAGCAGTTCCCAGTCACATGGCGATCAGCCCCAGCATTTT

V gene: TRBV25-1
J gene: TRBJ1-3
CDR3 length: 14
D gene: .
CDR3 protein: CASSDSSSGNTIYF
CDR3 DNA: TGTGCCAGCAGTGACAGCTCCTCTGGAAACACCATATATTTT

V gene: TRBV7-6
J gene: TRBJ2-5
CDR3 length: 18
D gene: TRBD2
CDR3 protein: CASSLTYVLAGGGETQYF
CDR3 DNA: TGTGCCAGCAGCCTAACCTACGTGCTAGCGGGAGGTGGGGAGACCCAGTACTTC

V gene: TRBV27
J gene: TRBJ1-2
CDR3 length: 15
D gene: .
CDR3 protein: CASSPYPEANYGYTF
CDR3 DNA: TGTGCCAGCAGTCCCTATCCCGAAGCTAACTATGGCTACACCTTC